The entry that follows covers one TCR beta chain sequence. Its matching antigen is unknown. The sample is drawn from a study of graft-versus-host responses after intestinal transplantation. In the study overall: The whole recipient group had anti-thymocyte globulin induction followed by tacrolimus and steroids for roughly three years. Study conclusions and caveats: Patients who carried graft-donor T cell macrochimerism also had high graft-versus-host to host-versus-graft clonal ratios in their allografts. GvH clones appeared in recipient marrow, some first in ileum or blood.

The data were produced by immunoSEQ multiplex PCR, yet TCRdb's version contains in-frame clones alone and is incomplete. Among approximately 85,000 clones listed, over 85% were seen once. V was clipped by 3 bases and J by 5 bases, with 15 bases between them. The CDR3 length is 15 residues. CDR1 SNHLY and CDR2 FYNNEI come from the germline V gene. The chain is built from TRBV2 and TRBJ2-3; a possible D gene is TRBD2 (6 bases). The sequence derives from a human donor who was the organ donor for an intestinal transplant. The input for sequencing was unstimulated CD8+ T cells sorted from spleen or lymph node cells, taken before transplant. The CDR3 sequence is CASSDRGFRGDTQYF. The CDR3 nucleotides are TGTGCCAGCAGTGACCGGGGGTTCCGGGGAGATACGCAGTATTTT.